This entry features one TCR beta chain sequence. Antigen specificity is unknown. This sample is drawn from a study of cytomegalovirus exposure and HLA in healthy donors. The V end was cut by 0 bases, the J end by 2 bases, with 8 bases between. CDR1 and CDR2 (germline): SGHNT, YYREEE (reference sequence). CDR3 length equals 14 residues. Study-level results: Likely technical artifact: a cluster of highly shared sequence variants.

The PCR made use of 60 Vbeta and 13 Jbeta primers. Produced via immunoSEQ multiplex PCR; TCRdb's table is partial and in-frame only. Among 150,000 to 180,000 clones, about 74% were seen once, and the ten largest hold about 4%. The sequencing sample was made of PBMCs. This sequence joins TRBV5-4 and TRBJ1-2; D gene unclear. The clonotype was recovered from a woman aged 40 to 50 in good health and CMV-seronegative. CDR3 amino acids: CASSLDPGNYGYTF. CDR3 bases: TGTGCCAGCAGCTTGGATCCGGGAAACTATGGCTACACCTTC.